This T cell receptor (beta chain) was obtained from a study of blood T cell repertoires in COVID-19. This clone was observed a single time. An end of the junction does not agree with germline; a read error may underlie this. Libraries were prepared by immunoSEQ multiplex PCR; TCRdb keeps only in-frame clonotypes and omits some of them. The sample holds approximately 200,000 clones, 87% seen once. Donors of Cohort 3 who recovered were those that had two negative PCRs, clearance, or symptom resolution. Germline V gene data show CDR1 as SGHRS and CDR2 as YFSETQ. This CDR3 has 16 amino acids. The sample comprised PBMCs or T cells enriched from blood (not recorded which). The TCR originated in a woman in her 30s who had recovered from COVID-19. V is TRBV5-1 and J is TRBJ1-4, with 7 bases fitting TRBD1. CDR3 in DNA: TGCGCCAGCAGACTGGACAGGAGCCTTCTCAATGCAAAACTGTTTTTT. As protein: CASRLDRSLLNAKLFF.